This T cell receptor beta chain emerged from a study of human T cells and chemical hapten exposure. Source study methods: Sample TCR counts, which ranged from 23,224 to 690,600, had a median of around 96,000. A single record per CDR3 protein comes from TCRdb applying MiXCR to the RACE reads. The authors' filters were not applied to this entry. The repertoire holds over 150,000 distinct CDR3 sequences, 28% seen once, with 2.1% in the top ten. Concerning this clonotype itself: Its matching antigen is unknown.

Study findings and constraints: Alopecia in all donors means immunity may differ from healthy individuals.

Time point: patch test 3, about 24 weeks after DPC sensitization. The treatment here: therapeutic diphenylcyclopropenone sensitization with weekly scalp DPC. Extraction yielded total RNA from whole blood (unfractionated). This sample comprised whole blood, obtained in connection with sensitization to the hapten diphenylcyclopropenone (DPC). This sequence originates from a woman aged 18-30 years with alopecia areata. Some clones in this sample may be carry-over from other donors' samples.

The CDR3 spells CASSLDSSRIHEQYF. In nucleotides, the CDR3 is TGTGCCAGCAGCTTAGATTCTAGCCGTATCCACGAGCAGTACTTC. This chain joins TRBV7-2 and TRBJ2-7, with D possibly being TRBD2 (5 bases). The CDR3 spans 15 residues. CDR1 and CDR2 (germline): SGHTA, FQGNSA. With 1 base removed from V and 5 bases from J, the gap between germline ends came to 15 bases.